A single sample is the source of the 11 T cell receptor beta chains below, sequenced in a study of T cells after yellow fever vaccination. TCRdb re-called the 5' RACE reads through MiXCR, storing one row per CDR3 protein. The sample records around 260,000 distinct CDR3 sequences, around 5.2% being singletons. Specimen: CD4+ T cells sorted from PBMCs, collected on the day of the yellow fever booster vaccination. The receptors stem from a man aged 18-30 years who received the YFV17D yellow fever vaccine.

For this clonotype: At one end, the junction sequence differs from germline, possibly due to a read error. This rearrangement joins TRBV6-2 or TRBV6-3 to TRBJ1-6; D is uncertain. Looked up from germline, CDR1 is MNHEY and CDR2 is SVGEGT. This CDR3 contains 14 residues. In DNA, the CDR3 is TGTGCCAGCGGTTACCGCGGCAGCAATTCACCCCTCCACTTT. Translated: CASGYRGSNSPLHF.

The rearrangement joins TRBV4-3 to TRBJ1-2, with D possibly being TRBD1 (6 bases). Trimming took off 3 bases at V and 0 bases at J, with 14 bases between the two ends. Per germline, CDR1 LGHNA and CDR2 YSLEER. This CDR3 is built from 16 residues. The chain's CDR3 is CASSHPVRGANYGYTF. In DNA form, the CDR3 reads TGCGCCAGCAGCCACCCAGTCAGGGGAGCTAACTATGGCTACACCTTC.

This clonotype was seen more than once but under ten times. The chain carries TRBV20-1 and TRBJ1-1, with D possibly TRBD1 on 5 matching bases. V was shortened by 4 bases and J by 0 bases, with 15 bases between the two germline ends. The CDR3 covers 15 residues. Germline CDR1 reads DFQATT; CDR2 reads SNEGSKA (reference sequence). CDR3 sequence: CSAIRGDPMNTEAFF. CDR3 coding DNA: TGCAGTGCTATTCGCGGGGACCCAATGAACACTGAAGCTTTCTTT.

This clonotype was counted many times. The V gene is TRBV5-5, the J gene TRBJ2-1, with a tentative D call TRBD2 (5 bases). The CDR3 covers 16 residues. Germline CDR1 is SGHKS and CDR2 is YYEKEE (reference sequence). Trimming took 1 base from V and 1 from J, leaving 12 bases between them. For the CDR3, the DNA is TGTGCCAGCAGCTTGTTTCGGAGGAATTCCTACAATGAGCAGTTCTTC. Its translation is CASSLFRRNSYNEQFF.

This clonotype was counted between two and nine times. The rearrangement joins TRBV20-1 to TRBJ1-5; D may be TRBD1 (5 bases). The CDR3 is 14 residues long. The V and J ends lost 1 base and 3 bases respectively, with 10 bases between them. The V gene's germline CDR1 is DFQATT and CDR2 SNEGSKA (reference sequence). For the CDR3, the DNA is TGCAGTGCTAGAGTAGGGGCGGACAATCAGCCCCAGCATTTT. Protein sequence: CSARVGADNQPQHF.

This clonotype was counted a few times. The chain combines TRBV20-1 with TRBJ1-5; D ambiguous. CDR1 is DFQATT, CDR2 SNEGSKA, per germline (reference sequence). With 5 bases removed from V and 0 bases from J, the gap between germline ends came to 11 bases. This CDR3 contains 14 residues. CDR3 DNA: TGCAGTGCTCCCCCCAGTGATAGCAATCAGCCCCAGCATTTT. Translation: CSAPPSDSNQPQHF.

In its sample, this clonotype was seen many times. The gene calls are TRBV4-3 and TRBJ1-1, with a weak D call TRBD1 (5 bases). The CDR3 is made up of 16 amino acids. V lost 1 base, J lost 3 bases, and 15 bases lay in between. Germline CDR1 LGHNA, CDR2 YSLEER. The CDR3 loop reads CASSQGEGPRDTEAFF. CDR3 bases: TGCGCCAGCAGCCAAGGTGAGGGACCACGGGACACTGAAGCTTTCTTT.

The chain uses TRBV20-1 and TRBJ1-5; a weak D match, TRBD1 (5 bases). Germline V CDR1 and CDR2: DFQATT, SNEGSKA (reference sequence). Trimming pared 6 bases from V and 2 bases from J, leaving 14 bases between. The CDR3 has 14 amino acids. CDR3 loop: CSARIVGGNQPQHF. CDR3 DNA: TGCAGTGCCAGGATCGTAGGGGGCAATCAGCCCCAGCATTTT.

In its sample, this clonotype was seen a few times. The chain carries TRBV7-8 and TRBJ1-1; 7 bases match TRBD1. There are 15 residues in the CDR3. With V trimmed by 4 bases and J by 4 bases, 9 bases remained unmatched. The germline V gene encodes CDR1 SGHVS and CDR2 FQNEAQ. As DNA, the CDR3 is TGTGCCAGCAGCTCCAACGGACAGGCTGGCACTGAAGCTTTCTTT. Protein product: CASSSNGQAGTEAFF.

The sample holds many counts of this clonotype. The chain has TRBV7-2 and TRBJ1-2; D ambiguous. From germline, CDR1 is SGHTA and CDR2 FQGNSA. V gave up 5 bases and J gave up 5 bases, with 18 bases separating them. This CDR3 is 15 amino acids long. The CDR3 spells CASSPRLAADYGYTF. CDR3 coding DNA: TGTGCCAGCAGCCCCCGGCTCGCAGCCGATTATGGCTACACCTTC.

The V call is TRBV5-4, the J call TRBJ2-1, with 8 nucleotides matching TRBD2. The ends lost 4 bases at V and 3 bases at J; junction bases unmatched: 6. The CDR3 has 15 residues. CDR1 SGHNT and CDR2 YYREEE come from the germline V gene (reference sequence). DNA for the CDR3: TGTGCCAGCAGCCTTTGGGCGGGGGGCTACAATGAGCAGTTCTTC. It specifies CASSLWAGGYNEQFF.